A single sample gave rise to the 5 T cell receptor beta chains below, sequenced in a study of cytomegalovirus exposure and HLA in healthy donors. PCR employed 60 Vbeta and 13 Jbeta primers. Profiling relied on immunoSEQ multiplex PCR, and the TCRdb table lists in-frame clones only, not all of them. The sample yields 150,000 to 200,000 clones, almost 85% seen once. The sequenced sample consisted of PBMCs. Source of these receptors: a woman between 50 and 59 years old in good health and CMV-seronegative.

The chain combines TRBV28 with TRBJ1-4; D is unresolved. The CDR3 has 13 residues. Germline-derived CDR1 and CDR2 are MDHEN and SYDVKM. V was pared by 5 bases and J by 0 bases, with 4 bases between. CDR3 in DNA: TGTGCCAGCAGTCGAGCAACTAATGAAAAACTGTTTTTT. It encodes CASSRATNEKLFF.

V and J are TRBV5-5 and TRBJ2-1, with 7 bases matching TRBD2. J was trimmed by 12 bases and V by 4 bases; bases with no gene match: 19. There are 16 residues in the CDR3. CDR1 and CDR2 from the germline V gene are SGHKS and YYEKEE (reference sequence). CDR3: CASSPGGGDVVVGQFF. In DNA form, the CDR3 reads TGTGCCAGCAGCCCCGGTGGGGGGGACGTGGTCGTGGGGCAGTTCTTC.

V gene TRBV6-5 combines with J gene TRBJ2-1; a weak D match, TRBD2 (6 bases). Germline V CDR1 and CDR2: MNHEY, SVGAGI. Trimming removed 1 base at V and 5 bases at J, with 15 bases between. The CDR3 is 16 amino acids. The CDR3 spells CASSYWDSGYHNEQFF. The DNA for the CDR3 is TGTGCCAGCAGTTACTGGGATAGCGGCTATCACAATGAGCAGTTCTTC.

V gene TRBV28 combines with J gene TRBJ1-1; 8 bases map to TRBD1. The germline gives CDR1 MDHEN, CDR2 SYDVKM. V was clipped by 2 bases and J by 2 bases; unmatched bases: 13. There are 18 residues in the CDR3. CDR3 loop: CASSLDLRQGATNTEAFF. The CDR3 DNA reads TGTGCCAGCAGTTTAGATTTGCGGCAGGGGGCTACCAACACTGAAGCTTTCTTT.

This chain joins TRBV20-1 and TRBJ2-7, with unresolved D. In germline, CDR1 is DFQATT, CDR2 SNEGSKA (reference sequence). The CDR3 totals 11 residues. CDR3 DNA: TGCAGGCTAGAGAACCTCTACGAGCAGTACTTC. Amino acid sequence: CRLENLYEQYF.